Given below is one TCR beta chain in context. Antigen: not known. The CDR3 covers 15 residues. Unmatched junction bases numbered 2, after V lost 0 bases and J lost 4 bases. The germline gives CDR1 MNHEY, CDR2 SVGAGI. Sequencing was performed with immunoSEQ multiplex PCR; in TCRdb, only in-frame clones are kept and a portion is missing. The data contain approximately 50,000 clones, about 88% of them seen just once; the ten biggest clones take up 6% to 7.5%. It was second doses at about 4 or about 12 weeks that were pooled. These data belong to a study of T cell responses to AZD1222 COVID-19 vaccine. Whole-study findings and limits: Two AZD1222 doses significantly raised spike-specific TCR breadth and depth over controls. Vaccine-related CD4 TCRs covered spike, predominating at 160-218 and 743-854. Females made up more of the donors, who were largely white British, and clonal diversity may have come out too low.

The source material was peripheral blood, sampled 28 days after the second AZD1222 dose. The rearrangement uses TRBV6-5 and TRBJ1-3, with 8 bases lining up with TRBD1. This receptor was obtained from an adult who received the AZD1222 COVID-19 vaccine. CDR3 protein: CASSYSTGGGNTIYF. As DNA, the CDR3 is TGTGCCAGCAGTTACTCTACAGGGGGAGGAAACACCATATATTTT.